Listed below are T cell receptor beta chains from one sample, sequenced in a study of identical twins. TCRdb reprocessed the 5' RACE reads with MiXCR, giving one entry per CDR3 protein. The sample lists 250,000 to 300,000 distinct CDR3 sequences, roughly 9% occurring once. This sample was shared with a second study, whose subject was yellow fever vaccine responses in identical twins.

The sample comprised CD8+ T cells sorted from blood. All receptors come from a woman between 18 and 29 years old in good health. Both conserved end residues are part of each CDR3. The D gene is left open where the match is weak. Clone size appears in some rows only: once, few, many, or a class for an expanded clone.

len: 12; j_gene: TRBJ1-1; v_gene: TRBV5-1; abundance: many; d_gene: NA; CDR3aa: CASSLAGDEAFF; CDR3nt: TGCGCCAGCAGCTTGGCGGGAGACGAAGCTTTCTTT
len: 13; j_gene: TRBJ2-2; v_gene: TRBV10-3; abundance: NA; d_gene: NA; CDR3aa: CAISDGNTGELFF; CDR3nt: TGTGCCATCAGTGATGGCAACACCGGGGAGCTGTTTTTT
len: 14; j_gene: TRBJ2-7; v_gene: TRBV15; abundance: many; d_gene: TRBD1; CDR3aa: CATSSSGQIYEQYF; CDR3nt: TGTGCCACCAGCAGCTCGGGACAGATCTACGAGCAGTACTTC
len: 16; j_gene: TRBJ2-1; v_gene: TRBV28; abundance: few; d_gene: TRBD1; CDR3aa: CASEIGRDRGLQGQFF; CDR3nt: TGTGCCAGCGAAATAGGCCGGGACAGGGGGTTACAGGGGCAGTTCTTC
len: 15; j_gene: TRBJ1-4; v_gene: TRBV21-1; abundance: few; d_gene: NA; CDR3aa: CASDLFSAGIEKLFF; CDR3nt: TGTGCCAGCGACCTGTTCTCCGCGGGAATTGAAAAACTGTTTTTT
len: 15; j_gene: TRBJ2-2; v_gene: TRBV6-1; abundance: many; d_gene: TRBD1; CDR3aa: CASSGTGGDTGELFF; CDR3nt: TGTGCCAGCAGTGGAACAGGGGGAGACACCGGGGAGCTGTTTTTT
len: 16; j_gene: TRBJ1-1; v_gene: TRBV3-1; abundance: many; d_gene: NA; CDR3aa: CASSTNGDPPNTEAFF; CDR3nt: TGTGCCAGCAGCACAAACGGGGACCCACCTAACACTGAAGCTTTCTTT
len: 16; j_gene: TRBJ2-5; v_gene: TRBV29-1; abundance: few; d_gene: TRBD2; CDR3aa: CSVEGWTSGGQETQYF; CDR3nt: TGCAGCGTTGAGGGATGGACTAGCGGGGGCCAAGAGACCCAGTACTTC
len: 15; j_gene: TRBJ2-7; v_gene: TRBV7-2; abundance: NA; d_gene: NA; CDR3aa: CASSSIEDLRYEQYF; CDR3nt: TGTGCCAGCAGCTCAATTGAGGACTTACGCTACGAGCAGTACTTC
len: 17; j_gene: TRBJ2-7; v_gene: TRBV6-2/TRBV6-3; abundance: NA; d_gene: NA; CDR3aa: CASSPPPGTAEAYEQYF; CDR3nt: TGTGCCAGCAGTCCTCCTCCCGGGACGGCCGAGGCCTACGAGCAGTACTTC
len: 14; j_gene: TRBJ2-7; v_gene: TRBV6-2/TRBV6-3; abundance: NA; d_gene: NA; CDR3aa: CASSYIQVAYEQYF; CDR3nt: TGTGCCAGCAGTTACATTCAGGTAGCCTACGAGCAGTACTTC
len: 14; j_gene: TRBJ2-1; v_gene: TRBV4-3; abundance: many; d_gene: TRBD1; CDR3aa: CASSQTTGYNEQFF; CDR3nt: TGCGCCAGCAGCCAAACGACAGGGTACAATGAGCAGTTCTTC
len: 13; j_gene: TRBJ2-5; v_gene: TRBV29-1; abundance: NA; d_gene: NA; CDR3aa: CSANLMIQETQYF; CDR3nt: TGCAGCGCGAACCTGATGATACAAGAGACCCAGTACTTC
len: 14; j_gene: TRBJ2-3; v_gene: TRBV5-1; abundance: few; d_gene: TRBD2; CDR3aa: CASRTSGGTDTQYF; CDR3nt: TGCGCCAGCAGGACTAGCGGGGGCACAGATACGCAGTATTTT
len: 14; j_gene: TRBJ2-5; v_gene: TRBV20-1; abundance: few; d_gene: TRBD1; CDR3aa: CSARGTGEVETQYF; CDR3nt: TGCAGTGCTAGGGGGACAGGGGAGGTGGAGACCCAGTACTTC
len: 14; j_gene: TRBJ2-2; v_gene: TRBV7-9; abundance: NA; d_gene: TRBD2; CDR3aa: CASSPRTSSGELFF; CDR3nt: TGTGCCAGCAGCCCCCGGACTAGCTCCGGGGAGCTGTTTTTT
len: 15; j_gene: TRBJ2-5; v_gene: TRBV27; abundance: NA; d_gene: NA; CDR3aa: CASSLLGRPQETQYF; CDR3nt: TGTGCCAGCAGTTTATTGGGACGGCCGCAAGAGACCCAGTACTTC
len: 14; j_gene: TRBJ2-7; v_gene: TRBV4-3; abundance: many; d_gene: NA; CDR3aa: CASSQEYRAYEQYF; CDR3nt: TGCGCCAGCAGCCAAGAGTACAGGGCCTACGAGCAGTACTTC
len: 15; j_gene: TRBJ2-2; v_gene: TRBV7-2; abundance: NA; d_gene: TRBD2; CDR3aa: CASTLAGVGTGELFF; CDR3nt: TGTGCCAGCACCCTAGCGGGAGTTGGCACCGGGGAGCTGTTTTTT
len: 13; j_gene: TRBJ1-3; v_gene: TRBV2; abundance: NA; d_gene: NA; CDR3aa: CARAGSSGNTIYF; CDR3nt: TGTGCCAGGGCGGGGTCTTCTGGAAACACCATATATTTT
len: 18; j_gene: TRBJ2-1; v_gene: TRBV7-2; abundance: NA; d_gene: TRBD2; CDR3aa: CASSLGPSTSGGNNEQFF; CDR3nt: TGTGCCAGCAGCTTAGGGCCCTCGACTAGCGGGGGGAACAATGAGCAGTTCTTC
len: 15; j_gene: TRBJ2-3; v_gene: TRBV7-2; abundance: NA; d_gene: TRBD1; CDR3aa: CASSTWDSASDTQYF; CDR3nt: TGTGCCAGCAGCACCTGGGACAGCGCCTCAGATACGCAGTATTTT
len: 14; j_gene: TRBJ2-5; v_gene: TRBV20-1; abundance: NA; d_gene: NA; CDR3aa: CSARARQTQETQYF; CDR3nt: TGCAGTGCTAGAGCCCGACAGACACAAGAGACCCAGTACTTC
len: 11; j_gene: TRBJ1-6; v_gene: TRBV12-3/TRBV12-4; abundance: few; d_gene: NA; CDR3aa: CASSYGSPLHF; CDR3nt: TGTGCCAGCAGTTATGGTTCACCCCTCCACTTT
len: 16; j_gene: TRBJ2-5; v_gene: TRBV3-1; abundance: many; d_gene: NA; CDR3aa: CASSQDGIGTGETQYF; CDR3nt: TGTGCCAGCAGCCAAGACGGAATCGGGACCGGAGAGACCCAGTACTTC
len: 19; j_gene: TRBJ1-1; v_gene: TRBV7-6; abundance: few; d_gene: NA; CDR3aa: CASSQTRGTAVLMNTEAFF; CDR3nt: TGTGCCAGCAGCCAAACCCGGGGTACAGCAGTTCTCATGAACACTGAAGCTTTCTTT
len: 18; j_gene: TRBJ2-3; v_gene: TRBV11-1; abundance: NA; d_gene: NA; CDR3aa: CASSSPLGTLGGTDTQYF; CDR3nt: TGTGCCAGCAGCTCCCCTTTAGGGACTCTGGGTGGCACAGATACGCAGTATTTT
len: 16; j_gene: TRBJ2-3; v_gene: TRBV7-8; abundance: NA; d_gene: TRBD2; CDR3aa: CASSLGVSGGTDTQYF; CDR3nt: TGTGCCAGCAGCTTAGGAGTTAGCGGGGGAACAGATACGCAGTATTTT
len: 17; j_gene: TRBJ1-4; v_gene: TRBV2; abundance: NA; d_gene: TRBD1; CDR3aa: CASSEFGTGRSNEKLFF; CDR3nt: TGTGCCAGCAGTGAATTCGGGACAGGGAGGTCTAATGAAAAACTGTTTTTT
len: 14; j_gene: TRBJ2-7; v_gene: TRBV5-1; abundance: NA; d_gene: TRBD2; CDR3aa: CASRNGGASVEQYF; CDR3nt: TGCGCCAGCCGCAACGGGGGGGCCTCGGTCGAGCAGTACTTC
len: 13; j_gene: TRBJ2-7; v_gene: TRBV7-6; abundance: NA; d_gene: NA; CDR3aa: CASSSHHSYEQYF; CDR3nt: TGTGCCAGCAGCTCGCACCACTCCTACGAGCAGTACTTC
len: 17; j_gene: TRBJ2-1; v_gene: TRBV12-3/TRBV12-4; abundance: few; d_gene: NA; CDR3aa: CACSPTPNLESYNEQFF; CDR3nt: TGTGCCTGCAGCCCCACCCCAAATTTAGAGTCCTACAATGAGCAGTTCTTC
len: 17; j_gene: TRBJ2-1; v_gene: TRBV20-1; abundance: many; d_gene: TRBD2; CDR3aa: CSASSTSGTFADNEQFF; CDR3nt: TGCAGTGCTAGTAGTACTAGCGGGACCTTTGCTGACAATGAGCAGTTCTTC
len: 18; j_gene: TRBJ2-2; v_gene: TRBV11-2; abundance: NA; d_gene: TRBD2; CDR3aa: CASSSGAGGPLNTGELFF; CDR3nt: TGTGCCAGCAGCAGCGGAGCGGGGGGACCGTTGAACACCGGGGAGCTGTTTTTT
len: 13; j_gene: TRBJ1-3; v_gene: TRBV6-2/TRBV6-3; abundance: NA; d_gene: NA; CDR3aa: CASSWFSGNTIYF; CDR3nt: TGTGCCAGCAGCTGGTTCTCTGGAAACACCATATATTTT
len: 13; j_gene: TRBJ2-2; v_gene: TRBV7-9; abundance: few; d_gene: NA; CDR3aa: CASSPNAGGELFF; CDR3nt: TGTGCCAGCAGCCCCAATGCGGGCGGGGAGCTGTTTTTT
len: 17; j_gene: TRBJ2-7; v_gene: TRBV4-3; abundance: NA; d_gene: NA; CDR3aa: CASSQDVGFGGTYEQYF; CDR3nt: TGCGCCAGCAGCCAAGATGTCGGGTTTGGGGGAACCTACGAGCAGTACTTC
len: 13; j_gene: TRBJ1-4; v_gene: TRBV20-1; abundance: NA; d_gene: NA; CDR3aa: CSARSQGGEKLFF; CDR3nt: TGCAGTGCTAGGTCTCAGGGAGGGGAAAAACTGTTTTTT
len: 16; j_gene: TRBJ2-5; v_gene: TRBV4-3; abundance: many; d_gene: TRBD1; CDR3aa: CASSQHRGTGDETQYF; CDR3nt: TGCGCCAGCAGCCAACATCGGGGGACAGGGGATGAGACCCAGTACTTC
len: 13; j_gene: TRBJ2-3; v_gene: TRBV4-3; abundance: many; d_gene: NA; CDR3aa: CASSPARADTQYF; CDR3nt: TGCGCCAGCAGCCCGGCAAGGGCAGATACGCAGTATTTT
len: 15; j_gene: TRBJ2-7; v_gene: TRBV11-2; abundance: few; d_gene: NA; CDR3aa: CASSLIAAKTYEQYF; CDR3nt: TGTGCCAGCAGCTTAATTGCGGCGAAAACCTACGAGCAGTACTTC
len: 13; j_gene: TRBJ2-2; v_gene: TRBV28; abundance: many; d_gene: NA; CDR3aa: CASTEGHTGELFF; CDR3nt: TGTGCCAGCACAGAGGGGCACACCGGGGAGCTGTTTTTT